This is a list of T cell receptor beta chains from one sample in a study of cytomegalovirus exposure and HLA in healthy donors. TCRdb's table, derived via immunoSEQ multiplex PCR, lists solely in-frame clones and lacks some. The sample lists roughly 86,000 clones, 60% to 80% seen once, with approximately 7.8% in the top ten. Sequencing was done on a sample of PBMCs. The receptors shown here come from a man in his sixties in good health and CMV-seronegative. The CDR3 runs from the conserved cysteine through the conserved F or W. The order of the fields is J gene, D gene, clone size, V gene, CDR3 DNA, CDR3 protein. The D gene is left open where the match is weak. Clone size is not always given. Where it is, it says once, few, many or a class for expanded clones.

TRBJ1-4,TRBD1,.,TRBV10-3,TGTGCCATCAGACCCGGGACAGAGGAGGAAAAACTGTTTTTT,CAIRPGTEEEKLFF
TRBJ2-7,.,.,TRBV6-6,TGTGCCAGCAGTTACGCGGCGGACAGTTCCTACGAGCAGTACTTC,CASSYAADSSYEQYF
TRBJ2-5,TRBD2,few,TRBV5-1,TGCGCCAGCAGCTTGGAATTAGCGGGGGGGCGGTTGGTCGAGACCCAGTACTTC,CASSLELAGGRLVETQYF
TRBJ2-7,TRBD1,.,TRBV6-5,TGTGCCAGCAGTTTCGGACAGGGGACCTTCGACGAGCAGTACTTC,CASSFGQGTFDEQYF
TRBJ1-1,TRBD1,.,TRBV5-1,TGCGCCAGCAGCGCGGACAGGGGAGCTGAAGCTTTCTTT,CASSADRGAEAFF
TRBJ2-1,.,.,TRBV7-9,TGTGCCAGCAGCTTAGCGGCGGTCTCCTACAATGAGCAGTTCTTC,CASSLAAVSYNEQFF
TRBJ2-5,.,few,TRBV29-1,TGCAGCGTCGAGCATCGGGTAGCGGTCCCAGAGACCCAGTACTTC,CSVEHRVAVPETQYF
TRBJ2-2,TRBD2,.,TRBV4-2,TGTGCCAGCAGCCAAGAGGGACTAGCGGCGAACACCGGGGAGCTGTTTTTT,CASSQEGLAANTGELFF
TRBJ2-7,TRBD1,.,TRBV30,TGTGCCTGGAGGAGAGAGACAGGGGTTTCCTACGAGCAGTACTTC,CAWRRETGVSYEQYF
TRBJ2-7,TRBD1,.,TRBV7-2,TGTGCCAGCACCCCCGGGACAGGCAACTCCTACGAGCAGTACTTC,CASTPGTGNSYEQYF
TRBJ2-5,TRBD2,.,TRBV4-3,TGCGCCAGCAGCCAAGAGCCTAGCGGGGACCACCAAGAGACCCAGTACTTC,CASSQEPSGDHQETQYF
TRBJ2-5,TRBD1,.,TRBV6-5,TGTGCCAGCAGTTCGACAGGGGGGGAGACCCAGTACTTC,CASSSTGGETQYF
TRBJ2-3,.,.,TRBV6-4,TGTGCCAGCAGTGACGAGCCATCATCCGGGAATACGCAGTATTTT,CASSDEPSSGNTQYF
TRBJ2-1,.,.,TRBV11-2,TGTGCCAGCAGCCGGAACCAGGGGGGCGCAGGAAATGAGCAGTTCTTC,CASSRNQGGAGNEQFF
TRBJ2-2,TRBD2,.,TRBV29-1,TGCAGCGTTGAGGAACTAGCGGGGGCCGGGGAGCTGTTTTTT,CSVEELAGAGELFF
TRBJ1-1,.,.,TRBV5-1,TGCGCCAGCAGCTTGGAGGCGGAGGCAGCTTTCTTT,CASSLEAEAAFF
TRBJ2-7,TRBD1,.,TRBV11-3,TGTGCCAGCAGCCCAGGACAGGCGAGCTCCTACGAGCAGTACTTC,CASSPGQASSYEQYF
TRBJ2-5,.,.,TRBV19,TGTGCCAGTAGTATACTCCTACAAGAGACCCAGTACTTC,CASSILLQETQYF
TRBJ2-7,TRBD2,.,TRBV10-1,TGCGCCAGCAGTGAGTCAAGCGGGATATTTCCCTACGAGCAGTACTTC,CASSESSGIFPYEQYF
TRBJ1-4,.,.,TRBV15,TGTGCCACCAGCAGAGACAGGGGAGTCGATGAAAAACTGTTTTTT,CATSRDRGVDEKLFF
TRBJ1-2,.,.,TRBV6-5,TGTGCCAGCAGTTTTTTCGGAGGACAGCACTATGGCTACACCTTC,CASSFFGGQHYGYTF
TRBJ2-3,.,.,TRBV28,TGTGCCAGCAGTGTTGGGCTGGTGCAGTATTTT,CASSVGLVQYF
TRBJ2-7,TRBD2,.,TRBV10-3,TGTGCCATCAGTGAGGATAGGGGGACTAGCGGAGTTTACTACGAGCAGTACTTC,CAISEDRGTSGVYYEQYF
TRBJ2-2,.,.,TRBV7-9,TGTGCCAGCAGGCGGAGCGGGGAGCTGTTTTTT,CASRRSGELFF
TRBJ1-5,.,.,TRBV7-6,TGTGCCAGCAGCTTATATCCAGGCGGGAGAGGCAATCAGCCCCAGCATTTT,CASSLYPGGRGNQPQHF
TRBJ2-5,.,few,TRBV19,TGTGCCAGTAGTTTCCGACAGGGAGGATCGGAGACCCAGTACTTC,CASSFRQGGSETQYF
TRBJ1-2,.,.,TRBV19,TGTGCCAGTAGTATAGCGTCGGAGATCTATGGCTACACCTTC,CASSIASEIYGYTF
TRBJ2-7,TRBD1,.,TRBV7-8,TGTGCCAGCAGCTTAGATCTATCAGGGGGTCGGGAGCAGTACTTC,CASSLDLSGGREQYF
TRBJ2-5,TRBD2,.,TRBV28,TGTGCCAGCTCACTAGCGGGCATACAAGAGACCCAGTACTTC,CASSLAGIQETQYF
TRBJ1-1,TRBD1,once,TRBV5-6,TGTGCCAGCAGCTTGTCGGACAGGGGGTTGAACACTGAAGCTTTCTTT,CASSLSDRGLNTEAFF
TRBJ2-1,.,once,TRBV6-5,TGTGCCAGCAGTGCTGCGAGGTACAATGAGCAGTTCTTC,CASSAARYNEQFF
TRBJ2-7,.,.,TRBV10-3,TGTGCCATCAGTGACCCCGGGACACCCCCCTACGAGCAGTACTTC,CAISDPGTPPYEQYF
TRBJ1-1,.,.,TRBV14,TGTGCCAGCAGCCAAGAGGGGAGGGATGAAGCTTTCTTT,CASSQEGRDEAFF
TRBJ1-5,.,.,TRBV4-1,TGCGCCAGCAGCCAAGATTTGGGGGGGCAGGGCAATCAGCCCCAGCATTTT,CASSQDLGGQGNQPQHF
TRBJ1-5,TRBD1,.,TRBV7-2,TGTGCCAGCAGCACAGGGGCTCAGCCCCAGCATTTT,CASSTGAQPQHF
TRBJ1-4,.,few,TRBV7-9,TGTGCCAGCACTTCCCTTAATAATGAAAAACTGTTTTTT,CASTSLNNEKLFF
TRBJ2-7,TRBD1,.,TRBV28,TGTGCCAGCAGTTTACCCGACAGGGCGGATAACGGGCAGTACTTC,CASSLPDRADNGQYF